This TCR beta chain was sequenced for a study of cytomegalovirus exposure and HLA in healthy donors. Looking at the study overall: Later, an analysis reported that the 130 or so validation repertoires had used the same platform as the approximately 600 first-cohort repertoires.

Study results and limitations: The study designated roughly 160 TCR beta chains cytomegalovirus-associated. In vitro assays verified that a few CMV-associated chains recognized CMV antigens specifically.

Notes on this clone: Antigen unknown.

Sequenced by immunoSEQ multiplex PCR; TCRdb stores in-frame clones only, minus some. Here the sample spans some 140,000 clones, 80% to 90% being singletons. The germline V gene encodes CDR1 SGHTA and CDR2 FQGNSA. V lost 1 base and J 0 bases, leaving 4 bases between the germline ends. This CDR3 comprises 15 residues. The donors belonged to the roughly 110-subject validation cohort, separate from the 666-subject first cohort. This chain uses TRBV7-2 with TRBJ2-6, with D hard to call. Sequenced material: PBMCs. This TCR was sampled from a woman aged 25 to 39 in good health and CMV-seronegative. CDR3 residues: CASSLGPSGANVLTF. CDR3 DNA: TGTGCCAGCAGCTTAGGGCCCTCTGGGGCCAACGTCCTGACTTTC.